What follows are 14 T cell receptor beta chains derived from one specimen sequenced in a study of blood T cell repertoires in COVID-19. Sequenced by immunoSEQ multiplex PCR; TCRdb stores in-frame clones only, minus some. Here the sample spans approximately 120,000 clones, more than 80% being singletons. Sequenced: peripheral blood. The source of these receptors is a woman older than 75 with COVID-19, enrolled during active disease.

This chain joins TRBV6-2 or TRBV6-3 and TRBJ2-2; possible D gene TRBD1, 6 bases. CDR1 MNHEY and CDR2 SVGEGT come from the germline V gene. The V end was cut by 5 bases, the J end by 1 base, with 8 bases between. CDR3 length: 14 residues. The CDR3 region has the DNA TGTGCCAGCAGTCCGGACAGGAACACCGGGGAGCTGTTTTTT. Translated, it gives CASSPDRNTGELFF.

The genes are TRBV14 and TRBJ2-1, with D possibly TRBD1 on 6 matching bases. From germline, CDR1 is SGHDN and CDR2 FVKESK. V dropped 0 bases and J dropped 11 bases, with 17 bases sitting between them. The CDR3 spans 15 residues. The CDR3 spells CASSQDHGGARKQFF. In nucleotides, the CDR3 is TGTGCCAGCAGCCAAGATCATGGGGGCGCCAGAAAGCAGTTCTTC.

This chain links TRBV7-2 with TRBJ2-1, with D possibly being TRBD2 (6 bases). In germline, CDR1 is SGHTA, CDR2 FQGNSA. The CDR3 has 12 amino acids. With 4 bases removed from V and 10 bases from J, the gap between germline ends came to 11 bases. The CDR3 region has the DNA TGTGCCAGCAGCTCCCCTCGGGGGGAGCAGTTCTTC. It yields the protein CASSSPRGEQFF.

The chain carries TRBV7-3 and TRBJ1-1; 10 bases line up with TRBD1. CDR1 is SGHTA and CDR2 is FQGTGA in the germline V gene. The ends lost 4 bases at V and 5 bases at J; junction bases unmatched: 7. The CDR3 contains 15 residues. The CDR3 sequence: CASSSTGGAFTEAFF. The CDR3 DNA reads TGTGCCAGCAGCTCGACAGGGGGCGCTTTTACTGAAGCTTTCTTT. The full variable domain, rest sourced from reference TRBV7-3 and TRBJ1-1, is GAGVSQTPSNKVTEKGKYVELRCDPISGHTALYWYRQSLGQGPEFLIYFQGTGAADDSGLPNDRFFAVRPEGSVSTLKIQRTERGDSAVYLCASSSTGGAFTEAFFGQGTRLTVV.

CDR3 loop: CASSILLNTEAFF. The DNA of the CDR3 is TGTGCCAGCAGTATATTACTTAACACTGAAGCTTTCTTT. V is TRBV12-3 or TRBV12-4 and J is TRBJ1-1; D not certain. V was clipped by 5 bases and J by 2 bases, with 9 bases between them. This CDR3 is 13 amino acids long.

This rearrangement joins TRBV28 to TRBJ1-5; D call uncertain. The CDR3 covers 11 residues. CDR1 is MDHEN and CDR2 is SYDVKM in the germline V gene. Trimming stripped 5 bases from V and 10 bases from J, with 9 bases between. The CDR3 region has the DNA TGTGCCAGCAGTCGCGTCCCTCCCCAGCATTTT. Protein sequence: CASSRVPPQHF. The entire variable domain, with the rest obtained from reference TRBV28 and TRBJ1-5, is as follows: DVKVTQSSRYLVKRTGEKVFLECVQDMDHENMFWYRQDPGLGLRLIYFSYDVKMKEKGDIPEGYSVSREKKERFSLILESASTNQTSMYLCASSRVPPQHFGDGTRLSIL.

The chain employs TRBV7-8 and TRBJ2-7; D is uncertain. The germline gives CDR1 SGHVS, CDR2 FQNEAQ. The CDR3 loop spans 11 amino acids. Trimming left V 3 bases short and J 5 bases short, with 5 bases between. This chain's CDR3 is CASSFEHEQYF. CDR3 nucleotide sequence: TGTGCCAGCAGCTTTGAGCACGAGCAGTACTTC.

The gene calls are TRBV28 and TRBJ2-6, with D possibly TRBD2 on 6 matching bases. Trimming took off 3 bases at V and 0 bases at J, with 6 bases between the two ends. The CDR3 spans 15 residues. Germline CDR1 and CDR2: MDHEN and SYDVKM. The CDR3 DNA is TGTGCCAGCAGTTTGGGGGGCTCTGGGGCCAACGTCCTGACTTTC. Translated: CASSLGGSGANVLTF.

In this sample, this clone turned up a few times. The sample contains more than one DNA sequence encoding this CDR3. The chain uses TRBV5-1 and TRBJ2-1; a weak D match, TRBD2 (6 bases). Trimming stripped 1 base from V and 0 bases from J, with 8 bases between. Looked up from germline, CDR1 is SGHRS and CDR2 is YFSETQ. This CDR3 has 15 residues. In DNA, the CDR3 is TGCGCCAGCAGCTTGACCGGGAGCTCCTACAATGAGCAGTTCTTC. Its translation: CASSLTGSSYNEQFF. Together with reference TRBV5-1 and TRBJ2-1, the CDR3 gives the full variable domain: KAGVTQTPRYLIKTRGQQVTLSCSPISGHRSVSWYQQTPGQGLQFLFEYFSETQRNKGNFPGRFSGRQFSNSRSEMNVSTLELGDSALYLCASSLTGSSYNEQFFGPGTRLTVL.

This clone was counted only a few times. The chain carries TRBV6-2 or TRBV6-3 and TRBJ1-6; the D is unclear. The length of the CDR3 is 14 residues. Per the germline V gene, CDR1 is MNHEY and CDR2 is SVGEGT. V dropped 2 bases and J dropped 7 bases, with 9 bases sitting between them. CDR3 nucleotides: TGTGCCAGCAGTTACAGAGGGATCAATTCACCCCTCCACTTT. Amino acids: CASSYRGINSPLHF.

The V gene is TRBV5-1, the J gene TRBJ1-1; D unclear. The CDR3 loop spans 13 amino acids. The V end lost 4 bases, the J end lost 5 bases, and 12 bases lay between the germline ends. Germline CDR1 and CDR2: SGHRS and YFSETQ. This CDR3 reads CASSEGSGTEAFF. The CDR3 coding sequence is TGCGCCAGCAGCGAGGGTTCGGGAACTGAAGCTTTCTTT.

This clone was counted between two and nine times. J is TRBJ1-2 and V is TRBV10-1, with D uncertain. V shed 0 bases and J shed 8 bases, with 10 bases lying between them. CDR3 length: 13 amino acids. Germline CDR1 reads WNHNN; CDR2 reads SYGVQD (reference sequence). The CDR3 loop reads CASSESRRAGYTF. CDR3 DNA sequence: TGCGCCAGCAGTGAGTCAAGGAGGGCGGGCTACACCTTC.

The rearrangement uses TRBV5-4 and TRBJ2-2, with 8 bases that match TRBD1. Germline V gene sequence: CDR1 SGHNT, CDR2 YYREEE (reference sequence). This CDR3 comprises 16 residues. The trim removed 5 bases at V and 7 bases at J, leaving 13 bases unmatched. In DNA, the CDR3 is TGTGCCAGCAGTAATACCGGGACAGGCTTCGGCGGGGAGCTGTTTTTT. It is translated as CASSNTGTGFGGELFF.

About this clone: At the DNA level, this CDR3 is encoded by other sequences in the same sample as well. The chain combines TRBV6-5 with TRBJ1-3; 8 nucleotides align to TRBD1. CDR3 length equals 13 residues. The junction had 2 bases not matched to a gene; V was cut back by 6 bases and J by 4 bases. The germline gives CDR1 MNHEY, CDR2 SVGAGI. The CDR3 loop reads CASSPGGGNTIYF. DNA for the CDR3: TGTGCCAGCAGCCCAGGGGGCGGAAACACCATATATTTT.